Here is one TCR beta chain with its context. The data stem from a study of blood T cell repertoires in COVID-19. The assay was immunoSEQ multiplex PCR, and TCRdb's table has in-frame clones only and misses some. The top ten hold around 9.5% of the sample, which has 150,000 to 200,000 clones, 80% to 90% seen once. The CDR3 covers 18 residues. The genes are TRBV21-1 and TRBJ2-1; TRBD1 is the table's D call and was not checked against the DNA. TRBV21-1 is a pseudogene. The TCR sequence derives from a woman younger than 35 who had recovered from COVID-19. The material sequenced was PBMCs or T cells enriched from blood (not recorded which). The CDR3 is CASSGFATRQGQYNEQFF. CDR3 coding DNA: TGTGCCAGCAGCGGCTTTGCAACGAGACAGGGCCAATACAATGAGCAGTTCTTC.